The rows below give T cell receptor beta chains drawn from one sample of a study of ipilimumab plus nivolumab after autologous stem cell transplantation. Method: immunoSEQ multiplex PCR; TCRdb's copy keeps in-frame clones and lacks some. The sample lists fewer than 30,000 clones, about 86% occurring once. The sample was PBMCs, taken in a trial of ipilimumab plus nivolumab as post-transplant consolidation. The receptors derive from a male donor with diffuse large B-cell lymphoma. Each CDR3 is given with its conserved first and last residue. D genes are given only for firm matches. A clone size is listed for some rows: how often the clone was seen (once, few, many), or a class if it is expanded.

clone size	V gene	D gene	J gene	CDR3 DNA	CDR3 protein
-	TRBV5-6	-	TRBJ2-2	TGTGCCAGCAGCTTGAACGGAGGGAACACCGGGGAGCTGTTTTTT	CASSLNGGNTGELFF
-	TRBV5-5	-	TRBJ1-5	TGTGCCAGCAGCTTTTCCTTACTCCAGCCCCAGCATTTT	CASSFSLLQPQHF
-	TRBV6-6	-	TRBJ1-1	TGTGCCAGCAGTTATAAGGAGAACACTGAAGCTTTCTTT	CASSYKENTEAFF
-	TRBV11-2	TRBD2	TRBJ2-1	TGTGCCAGCACAAGTAGCGGGGGCTCCTACAATGAGCAGTTCTTC	CASTSSGGSYNEQFF
-	TRBV5-1	-	TRBJ1-5	TGCGCCAGCAGCTCCGGTTCTCCGGATAATCAGCCCCAGCATTTT	CASSSGSPDNQPQHF
-	TRBV20-1	TRBD1	TRBJ1-4	TGCAGTGCTAGTAATTTTGGGGGACAGACTTTT	CSASNFGGQTF
-	TRBV7-9	-	TRBJ1-4	TGTGCCAGCAGCCTGACAGTTAATGAAAAACTGTTTTTT	CASSLTVNEKLFF
-	TRBV5-1	TRBD2	TRBJ2-3	TGCGCCAGCAGCTTGGGGCTAGCGGGGAGATTCACAGATACGCAGTATTTT	CASSLGLAGRFTDTQYF
-	TRBV27	TRBD2	TRBJ2-3	TGTGCCAGCAGAACAGGTGGCGGGGCTAGCGGGGGGGCAGATACGCAGTATTTT	CASRTGGGASGGADTQYF
-	TRBV5-1	-	TRBJ2-2	TGCGCCAGCAGCCCCGGGCGGACTGCGAACACCGGGGAGCTGTTTTTT	CASSPGRTANTGELFF
-	TRBV19	-	TRBJ1-1	TGTGCCAGTGGGGGGACGCCGAACACTGAAGCTTTCTTT	CASGGTPNTEAFF
-	TRBV7-3	-	TRBJ2-2	TGTGCCAGCAGCTTAGGGCTGAGAGTGAACACCGGGGAGCTGTTTTTT	CASSLGLRVNTGELFF
once	TRBV6-1	TRBD1	TRBJ1-2	TGTGCCAGCAGTGATAGGGGACAGGGAAAAGTCTACACCTTC	CASSDRGQGKVYTF
-	TRBV5-6	-	TRBJ1-5	TGTGCCAGCAGTGAAACCGGGACTCGGAGCAATCAGCCCCAGCATTTT	CASSETGTRSNQPQHF
-	TRBV18	-	TRBJ1-5	TGTGCCAGCTCACCACGGGGGGCCTATAATCAGCCCCAGCATTTT	CASSPRGAYNQPQHF
-	TRBV7-2	-	TRBJ2-3	TGTGCCAGCAGGCCAAAACAGACTAGCACAGATACGCAGTATTTT	CASRPKQTSTDTQYF
-	TRBV11-2	-	TRBJ2-5	TGTGCCAGCAGCACCGGGGGCCGACTCGGAGAGACCCAGTACTTC	CASSTGGRLGETQYF
-	TRBV27	-	TRBJ1-5	TGTGCCAGCAGCGAATACAGGGCCGATCAGCCCCAGCATTTT	CASSEYRADQPQHF
-	TRBV6-1	-	TRBJ2-3	TGTGCCAGCAGTGAAGCGGGGCCGGGCACAGATACGCAGTATTTT	CASSEAGPGTDTQYF
-	TRBV7-2	-	TRBJ2-5	TGTGCCAGCAGCTTAACGTCGGAGACCCAGTACTTC	CASSLTSETQYF
-	TRBV28	-	TRBJ1-2	TGTGCCAGCAGTCCCCGTAACTATGGCTACACCTTC	CASSPRNYGYTF
-	TRBV5-1	TRBD2	TRBJ2-5	TGCGCCAGCAGCGGGGGGACTAGCGGGCCACAAGAGACCCAGTACTTC	CASSGGTSGPQETQYF
-	TRBV27	-	TRBJ2-2	TGTGCCAGCACCCCACTTAAAGACGGGACGGGAGTAAGGTCCGGGGAGCTGTTTTTT	CASTPLKDGTGVRSGELFF
-	TRBV19	-	TRBJ1-5	TGTGCCACCCGGGTGGGCAATCAGCCCCAGCATTTT	CATRVGNQPQHF
-	TRBV7-9	-	TRBJ1-4	TGTGCCAGCAGCCCGATGGGGGGGGCTAATGAAAAACTGTTTTTT	CASSPMGGANEKLFF
once	TRBV21-1	-	TRBJ1-1	TGTGCCAGCAGCAAACGACAGAGGATGAACACTGAAGCTTTCTTT	CASSKRQRMNTEAFF
-	TRBV5-6	TRBD2	TRBJ2-5	TGTGCCAGCAGCCCGAGACTAGCGGGGGGGCAAGAGACCCAGTACTTC	CASSPRLAGGQETQYF
-	TRBV11-2	TRBD1	TRBJ1-1	TGTGCCAGTGATCCCCGGGACAGGGGGAACACTGAAGCTTTCTTT	CASDPRDRGNTEAFF
-	TRBV7-9	TRBD1	TRBJ2-1	TGTGCCAGCAGCAAAAGTCCAGGGGGCGAGCAGTTCTTC	CASSKSPGGEQFF
-	TRBV6-6	TRBD1	TRBJ2-5	TGTGCCAGCAGCAAACAGGGGGCGTCGAGAGAGACCCAGTACTTC	CASSKQGASRETQYF
once	TRBV19	-	TRBJ2-7	TGTGCCAGTAGCCCGGGGGGCTCTAGGAACGAGCAGTACTTC	CASSPGGSRNEQYF
-	TRBV19	TRBD1	TRBJ1-1	TGTGCCAGTAGTATGGGCGGGACAGGGGTCATGGTCACTGAAGCTTTCTTT	CASSMGGTGVMVTEAFF
few	TRBV20-1	-	TRBJ1-2	TGCAGTGCTAGACGTTCCGGGGGCTACACCTTC	CSARRSGGYTF
-	TRBV28	TRBD2	TRBJ2-3	TGTGCCAGCAGTCTCTATAATAGCGGGGGGACCCCCGCGCAGTATTTT	CASSLYNSGGTPAQYF
-	TRBV11-3	-	TRBJ2-4	TGTGCCAGCAGCTTGGATGGACGGAACAAAAACATTCAGTACTTC	CASSLDGRNKNIQYF
-	TRBV30	-	TRBJ2-7	TGTGCCTGGAGTGTTCAGGGTTTTCGGCTCGAGCAGTACTTC	CAWSVQGFRLEQYF
once	TRBV6-6	TRBD2	TRBJ2-1	TGTGCCAGCAGTTATGGCAGTGCTAGCGGGGACAATGAGCAGTTCTTC	CASSYGSASGDNEQFF
few	TRBV4-1	-	TRBJ1-3	TGCGCCAGCAGCCAGGGGGAGAGGGGGACTGGAAACACCATATATTTT	CASSQGERGTGNTIYF
-	TRBV28	-	TRBJ1-2	TGTGCCAGCAGTTTAATCGGTGGTCTTGGCTACACCTTC	CASSLIGGLGYTF
-	TRBV27	-	TRBJ1-5	TGTGCCAGCAGTTCGCGGCGGAACAATCAGCCCCAGCATTTT	CASSSRRNNQPQHF
-	TRBV5-1	-	TRBJ2-1	TGCGCCAGCAACGTAGCGGAGCCCTACAATGAGCAGTTCTTC	CASNVAEPYNEQFF
-	TRBV7-2	-	TRBJ2-5	TGTGCCAGCAGCCCGACTAGGCGGGAGACCCAGTACTTC	CASSPTRRETQYF
-	TRBV7-9	-	TRBJ2-2	TGTGCAGCAGGGGGCCCGGGGGGCACCGGGGAGCTGTTTTTT	CAAGGPGGTGELFF
-	TRBV6-6	TRBD1	TRBJ2-3	TGTGCCAGCAGTTACAGGCAGGGGGGCACAGATACGCAGTATTTT	CASSYRQGGTDTQYF